This T cell receptor beta chain appears in the sequencing data of a study of chemoradiotherapy in HPV16-positive cancers. Study results and limitations: Better recurrence-free survival went with HPV-responsive T-cell expansion in HPV16-positive patients. During treatment, candidate HPV-specific clones and E7-related motifs expanded in tumor. Functional assays defining HPV-specific T cells used only a couple of HPV16-positive patients.

Samples were taken several times over chemoradiotherapy. Concerning this clone itself: No antigen is known for it.

Sequenced by immunoSEQ multiplex PCR; TCRdb stores in-frame clones only, minus some. The sample shows approximately 8,200 clones, about 80% of them seen only once. The source material was blood, sampled from a patient who underwent chemoradiotherapy. This TCR derives from a human donor with HPV-associated anogenital cancer.

CDR3 amino acids: CASSLGTGGNSGYTF. CDR3 nucleotide sequence: TGTGCCAGCAGCTTAGGGACAGGGGGAAATTCTGGCTACACCTTC. J is TRBJ1-2 and V is TRBV7-6; 10 bases are a match to TRBD1. The CDR3 loop spans 15 amino acids. The V gene's germline CDR1 is SGHVS and CDR2 FNYEAQ. V gave up 1 base and J gave up 7 bases; unmatched junction bases: 6.